Here is one T cell receptor (beta chain) with its context. In germline, CDR1 is LGHDT, CDR2 YNNKEL (reference sequence). The CDR3 spans 15 residues. V shed 5 bases and J 5 bases; nucleotides not matched to a gene: 9. These data are taken from a study of blood T cell repertoires in COVID-19. Study summary: COVID-19 samples collected from the United States, Italy and Spain covered acute and convalescent phases. Sources were T cells, B-cell-depleted T cells, or PBMCs; the material itself was cDNA or gDNA.

In the original analysis: Nucleated cell number was recorded as an estimate derived from reference gene primer amplification. Method: immunoSEQ multiplex PCR; TCRdb's copy keeps in-frame clones and lacks some. For V, J and clone size, that table is used; D and trimming come from the DNA. The sample lists tens of thousands of clones; 80% were seen once. The receptor was derived from a woman in her sixties or seventies with acute or convalescent COVID-19. Sequenced input: peripheral blood. The rearrangement links TRBV3-1 (or the pseudogene TRBV3-2) to TRBJ1-2; 9 bases line up with TRBD1. The CDR3 DNA reads TGTGCCAGCAGCTCCAGGGGACAGGGTAAATATGGCTACACCTTC. Translating it yields CASSSRGQGKYGYTF.